The next 21 T cell receptor beta chains were all read from a single sample in a study of memory CD4+ T cells and cytomegalovirus serostatus. Produced via immunoSEQ multiplex PCR; TCRdb's table is partial and in-frame only. The sample holds 70,000 to 95,000 clones; about 85% are singletons and the top ten take around 0.8%. The sort gate was single viable CD3+CD4+CD8-CD45RO+ cells for memory CD4+ T cells. Sequencing was done on a sample of memory CD4+ T cells from blood. Receptor source: an adult in good health and CMV-seronegative.

This sequence joins TRBV2 and TRBJ2-2, with TRBD1 matching over 10 bases. The J segment lost 7 bases and the V segment lost 1 base, leaving 6 bases of the junction unmatched. This CDR3 region has 16 residues. Germline assignment: CDR1 SNHLY and CDR2 FYNNEI. In DNA form, the CDR3 reads TGTGCCAGCAGTGAAGACGGACAGGGGGATTACGGGGAGCTGTTTTTT. Translation gives CASSEDGQGDYGELFF.

The chain employs TRBV9 and TRBJ1-2; D possibly corresponds to TRBD1 (6 bases). CDR1 and CDR2 from the germline V gene are SGDLS and YYNGEE. The CDR3 has 13 residues. Trimming cost V 0 bases and J 8 bases, with 11 bases left between them. CDR3 sequence (DNA): TGTGCCAGCAGCGTAGGAGGGGGAAGCGGCTACACCTTC. Amino acids: CASSVGGGSGYTF.

The CDR3 region has the DNA TGTGCCTTATCGACAGTAGCAACTAATGAAAAACTGTTTTTT. Amino acids: CALSTVATNEKLFF. The V call is TRBV28, the J call TRBJ1-4; a possible D gene is TRBD1 (5 bases). The V gene lost 11 bases and the J gene lost 0 bases, with 13 bases spanning the gap. Germline loops: CDR1 MDHEN, CDR2 SYDVKM. The CDR3 runs to 14 residues.

The chain combines TRBV15 with TRBJ2-1; possible D gene TRBD1, 7 bases. In germline, CDR1 is LNHNV, CDR2 YYDKDF (reference sequence). The CDR3 is made up of 16 amino acids. Trimming pared 5 bases from V and 7 bases from J, leaving 21 bases between. This chain's CDR3 is CATSGAGQLRWNEQFF. The CDR3 nucleotides are TGTGCCACCAGCGGCGCGGGACAGCTTCGGTGGAATGAGCAGTTCTTC. Complete variable domain (other parts from reference TRBV15 and TRBJ2-1): DAMVIQNPRYQVTQFGKPVTLSCSQTLNHNVMYWYQQKSSQAPKLLFHYYDKDFNNEADTPDNFQSRRPNTSFCFLDIRSPGLGDTAMYLCATSGAGQLRWNEQFFGPGTRLTVL.

This chain links TRBV7-8 with TRBJ1-4; no definite D call. The CDR3 loop spans 14 amino acids. The V and J ends lost 2 bases and 5 bases respectively, with 9 bases between them. Germline V gene data show CDR1 as SGHVS and CDR2 as FQNEAQ. CDR3 bases: TGTGCCAGCAGCTTATACCGCGCCAATGAAAAACTGTTTTTT. The encoded protein is CASSLYRANEKLFF.

The chain is built from TRBV9 and TRBJ1-4; 10 bases agree with TRBD1. CDR3 length: 15 amino acids. Germline V gives CDR1 SGDLS, CDR2 YYNGEE. J was trimmed by 8 bases and V by 4 bases; bases with no gene match: 8. The CDR3 bases are TGTGCCAGCAGCCCTCTTGGGACAGGGGACGAAAAACTGTTTTTT. It specifies CASSPLGTGDEKLFF.

The chain couples TRBV9 to TRBJ2-2; TRBD2 aligns across 12 bases. V trimming: 0 bases; J trimming: 7 bases; junction bases outside the gene matches: 7. Germline CDR1 is SGDLS and CDR2 is YYNGEE. The CDR3 length is 17 residues. The CDR3 here is CASSVALASGGDGELFF. As DNA, the CDR3 is TGTGCCAGCAGCGTAGCTCTGGCTAGCGGGGGGGACGGGGAGCTGTTTTTT.

This clone was counted once. The rearrangement links TRBV5-6 to TRBJ1-1; the D is unclear. Looked up from germline, CDR1 is SGHDT and CDR2 is YYEEEE. The CDR3 contains 15 residues. With 4 bases removed from V and 4 bases from J, the gap between germline ends came to 17 bases. CDR3 sequence: CASSMPNEASTEAFF. In nucleotides, the CDR3 is TGTGCCAGCAGCATGCCAAATGAGGCCAGCACTGAAGCTTTCTTT.

The rearrangement joins TRBV5-1 to TRBJ2-2; 8 positions match TRBD1. This CDR3 has 16 residues. V gave up 4 bases and J gave up 4 bases; unmatched junction bases: 9. The germline CDR1 and CDR2 sequences are SGHRS and YFSETQ. The CDR3 here is CASSVHYRGSTGELFF. The CDR3 bases are TGCGCCAGCAGCGTACACTACAGGGGGAGCACCGGGGAGCTGTTTTTT.

This chain connects TRBV19 to TRBJ1-2, with D uncertain. CDR1 is LNHDA, CDR2 SQIVND, per germline (reference sequence). Deletions cut 8 bases from V and 4 bases from J, with 14 bases between. The CDR3 contains 13 residues. The chain's CDR3 is CASGLQVFYGYTF. DNA for the CDR3: TGTGCCAGTGGGCTCCAGGTCTTCTATGGCTACACCTTC.

DNA of the CDR3: TGTGCCAGCAGTTTATCCAGGGGGCGAAGGAACACTGAAGCTTTCTTT. Its translation: CASSLSRGRRNTEAFF. The genes are TRBV28 and TRBJ1-1; 8 bases align to TRBD1. Germline lookup yields CDR1 MDHEN and CDR2 SYDVKM. The CDR3 has 16 amino acids. V trimming: 1 base; J trimming: 1 base; junction bases outside the gene matches: 5.

This chain links TRBV7-2 with TRBJ1-4; 11 bases map to TRBD1. Germline V lookup: CDR1 SGHTA, CDR2 FQGNSA. The CDR3 covers 17 residues. The ends lost 0 bases at V and 8 bases at J; junction bases unmatched: 8. In DNA, the CDR3 is TGTGCCAGCAGCTTAGCGTGGGGGGGGACAGGGGGAGAAAAACTGTTTTTT. Its translation: CASSLAWGGTGGEKLFF.

The chain combines TRBV5-4 with TRBJ2-3, with 9 bases aligning to TRBD1. CDR3 length: 16 residues. Germline CDR1 SGHNT, CDR2 YYREEE (reference sequence). V was pared by 4 bases and J by 1 base, with 7 bases of the junction left unmatched. The CDR3 bases are TGTGCCAGCAGCAGAAGGACAGGGGAGGGCACAGATACGCAGTATTTT. The encoded protein is CASSRRTGEGTDTQYF.

The chain combines TRBV18 with TRBJ2-1; D possibly corresponds to TRBD1 (6 bases). CDR3 length: 14 amino acids. V lost 3 bases and J 6 bases, leaving 12 bases between the germline ends. Germline-derived CDR1 and CDR2 are KGHSH and LQKENI. The CDR3 loop reads CASSPPRGINEQFF. For the CDR3, the DNA is TGTGCCAGCTCACCCCCCAGGGGCATCAATGAGCAGTTCTTC.

CDR3 nucleotides: TGTGCCAGCGGAGACGCGAATGGCTACACCTTC. Its protein is CASGDANGYTF. The rearrangement joins TRBV2 to TRBJ1-2, with D unclear. V lost 8 bases and J lost 6, with 10 bases in between. Germline values: CDR1 SNHLY, CDR2 FYNNEI. This CDR3 has 11 amino acids. The whole variable domain, remainder taken from reference TRBV2 and TRBJ1-2, is EPEVTQTPSHQVTQMGQEVILRCVPISNHLYFYWYRQILGQKVEFLVSFYNNEISEKSEIFDDQFSVERPDGSNFTLKIRSTKLEDSAMYFCASGDANGYTFGSGTRLTVV.

The chain couples TRBV18 to TRBJ2-7, with D tentatively TRBD1 (6 bases). CDR1 and CDR2 from the germline V gene are KGHSH and LQKENI. Deletions cut 3 bases from V and 2 bases from J, with 8 bases between. The CDR3 runs 13 residues. The DNA of the CDR3 is TGTGCCAGCTCACCTGGACAGCCCTACGAGCAGTACTTC. It yields the protein CASSPGQPYEQYF. The entire variable domain, with the rest obtained from reference TRBV18 and TRBJ2-7, is as follows: NAGVMQNPRHLVRRRGQEARLRCSPMKGHSHVYWYRQLPEEGLKFMVYLQKENIIDESGMPKERFSAEFPKEGPSILRIQQVVRGDSAAYFCASSPGQPYEQYFGPGTRLTVT.

The chain is built from TRBV18 and TRBJ1-5; no reliable D call. The length of the CDR3 is 13 residues. Trimming took 3 bases from V and 2 from J, leaving 5 bases between them. Germline V gene data show CDR1 as KGHSH and CDR2 as LQKENI. The CDR3 here is CASSPERNQPQHF. The DNA for the CDR3 is TGTGCCAGCTCACCGGAACGCAATCAGCCCCAGCATTTT.

The chain recombines TRBV27 with TRBJ2-3; 12 nucleotides line up with TRBD2. Germline V gene sequence: CDR1 MNHEY, CDR2 SMNVEV (reference sequence). J was trimmed by 5 bases and V by 6 bases; bases with no gene match: 9. This CDR3 comprises 16 residues. The CDR3 sequence: CASSRPSGGAKDTQYF. CDR3 sequence (DNA): TGTGCCAGCAGCCGGCCTAGCGGGGGGGCGAAAGATACGCAGTATTTT.

This clone was picked up a small number of times. The chain carries TRBV5-1 and TRBJ1-1; 8 bases match TRBD1. The CDR3 extends over 15 amino acids. V was pared by 2 bases and J by 0 bases, with 3 bases of the junction left unmatched. Germline V gives CDR1 SGHRS, CDR2 YFSETQ. The CDR3 loop reads CASSFTGQVNTEAFF. The CDR3, as DNA: TGCGCCAGCAGCTTCACGGGACAGGTGAACACTGAAGCTTTCTTT. Looking up the rest from reference TRBV5-1 and TRBJ1-1 gives the full variable domain: KAGVTQTPRYLIKTRGQQVTLSCSPISGHRSVSWYQQTPGQGLQFLFEYFSETQRNKGNFPGRFSGRQFSNSRSEMNVSTLELGDSALYLCASSFTGQVNTEAFFGQGTRLTVV.

This chain uses TRBV7-8 with TRBJ2-3; either TRBD1 or TRBD2 may fit D (5 bases each). With 4 bases removed from V and 9 bases from J, the gap between germline ends came to 14 bases. The CDR3 length is 13 residues. Germline V lookup: CDR1 SGHVS, CDR2 FQNEAQ. CDR3 DNA sequence: TGTGCCAGCAGCTCAGGGAGCGGTTCCACGCAGTATTTT. This codes for CASSSGSGSTQYF.

V usage is TRBV7-6 and J usage is TRBJ2-3, with TRBD2 identical over 8 bases. The CDR3 runs to 15 residues. Germline trimming cut 0 bases from V and 2 bases from J; bases unmatched to any gene: 1. Germline V gene lookup returns CDR1 SGHVS and CDR2 FNYEAQ. CDR3 coding DNA: TGTGCCAGCAGCTTAGCGCGGGGGGACACAGATACGCAGTATTTT. This translates into CASSLARGDTDTQYF.